These 29 T cell receptor beta chains originate from one sample sequenced in a study of metastatic and nonmetastatic thyroid tumors. TCRdb re-called the PCR reads with MiXCR. The sample shows over 40,000 clones, about 25% of them seen only once. Each patient came to thyroid surgery without any prior treatment (of any kind). The source material was blood. The receptor set was obtained from a male donor with papillary thyroid cancer or a benign thyroid nodule (not recorded which). Some clones in this sample may be carry-over from other donors' samples.

There are many counts of this clone. This may arise from a read error, as a much more abundant clone is one base away. The sample carries other DNA sequences with the same CDR3. The chain links TRBV12-5 to TRBJ1-1, with no clear D. The length of the CDR3 is 13 residues. CDR1 and CDR2 (germline): LGHNT, FRNRAP. CDR3 nucleotide sequence: TGTGCCAGTGGTCCACACGGGAACACTGAAGCTTTCTTT. Translated, it gives CASGPHGNTEAFF. The entire variable domain, with the rest obtained from reference TRBV12-5 and TRBJ1-1, is as follows: DARVTQTPRHKVTEMGQEVTMRCQPILGHNTVFWYRQTMMQGLELLAYFRNRAPLDDSGMPKDRFSAEMPDATLATLKIQPSEPRDSAVYFCASGPHGNTEAFFGQGTRLTVV.

Points on this clone: This may stem from a read error, because a much larger clone lies one nucleotide away. This sequence joins TRBV20-1 and TRBJ2-1; D gene unclear. V gave up 8 bases and J gave up 9 bases, with 23 bases separating them. Per the germline V gene, CDR1 is DFQATT and CDR2 is SNEGSKA (reference sequence). This CDR3 is built from 14 residues. The CDR3 loop reads CSPLGESFSREQFF. In DNA, the CDR3 is TGCAGTCCTCTAGGCGAGAGCTTTTCACGTGAGCAGTTCTTC.

This clone was recorded a few times. The V gene is TRBV6-2 or TRBV6-3, the J gene TRBJ2-3; maybe TRBD2 (5 bases). V was trimmed by 0 bases and J by 4 bases, leaving 8 bases between them. The germline gives CDR1 MNHEY, CDR2 SVGEGT. CDR3 length: 14 residues. CDR3 sequence: CASSYSSVPDTQYF. CDR3 nucleotide sequence: TGTGCCAGCAGTTACTCTAGCGTACCAGATACGCAGTATTTT.

Within the sample, this clone is medium-sized. The chain joins TRBV30 to TRBJ1-3; a possible D gene is TRBD1 (5 bases). Germline V gene data show CDR1 as GTSNPN and CDR2 as SVGIG (reference sequence). V lost 5 bases and J lost 0, with 11 bases in between. The CDR3 length is 14 residues. The CDR3 DNA reads as TGTGCCTGGGGGGCGGGGAACTCTGGAAACACCATATATTTT. Translated: CAWGAGNSGNTIYF. The complete variable domain, with remaining parts taken from reference TRBV30 and TRBJ1-3, reads SQTIHQWPATLVQPVGSPLSLECTVEGTSNPNLYWYRQAAGRGLQLLFYSVGIGQISSEVPQNLSASRPQDRQFILSSKKLLLSDSGFYLCAWGAGNSGNTIYFGEGSWLTVV.

In its sample, this clone was seen many times. The rearrangement joins TRBV19 to TRBJ1-2; the D is unclear. This CDR3 region has 16 residues. V dropped 10 bases and J dropped 1 base, with 22 bases sitting between them. Germline V gives CDR1 LNHDA, CDR2 SQIVND (reference sequence). This CDR3 reads CAIRSSGIQVNYGYTF. CDR3 in DNA: TGTGCCATCCGAAGCTCGGGGATCCAGGTTAACTATGGCTACACCTTC.

Sample share makes this clone medium-sized. J is TRBJ1-2 and V is TRBV27; D is uncertain. With 0 bases removed from V and 8 bases from J, the gap between germline ends came to 16 bases. Germline V gene data show CDR1 as MNHEY and CDR2 as SMNVEV (reference sequence). This CDR3 has 15 amino acids. The CDR3 DNA sequence: TGTGCCAGCAGTTTATCGAGAGTGGGTTACGACGGCTACACCTTC. Amino acids: CASSLSRVGYDGYTF.

This clone is medium-sized in the sample. The CDR3 loop reads CASSLSNSPLHF. The CDR3 DNA sequence: TGTGCCAGCAGTTTATCGAACAGCCCCCTCCACTTT. The chain has TRBV27 and TRBJ1-6, with D hard to call. The CDR3 has 12 residues. Germline V gives CDR1 MNHEY, CDR2 SMNVEV (reference sequence). V lost 0 bases and J lost 13, with 7 bases in between.

This clone was recorded at least ten times. This sequence joins TRBV15 and TRBJ2-3; TRBD1 matches 10 bases. Looked up from germline, CDR1 is LNHNV and CDR2 is YYDKDF (reference sequence). V lost 0 bases, J lost 6 bases, and 6 bases stayed unmatched. The length of the CDR3 is 16 residues. The CDR3 bases are TGTGCCACCAGCAGAGATAGGACAGGGGGAAGGGATACGCAGTATTTT. Protein product: CATSRDRTGGRDTQYF.

In its sample, this clone was seen a few times. The J gene is TRBJ2-3, the V gene TRBV10-3; TRBD1 matches at 9 bases. Per the germline V gene, CDR1 is ENHRY and CDR2 is SYGVKD. This CDR3 has 12 amino acids. V gave up 11 bases and J gave up 9 bases; unmatched junction bases: 9. The CDR3 loop is CASATGGETQYF. The CDR3, as DNA: TGTGCCTCCGCTACAGGGGGCGAGACGCAGTATTTT.

There are many counts of this clone. The genes are TRBV19 and TRBJ2-3, with D possibly being TRBD1 (5 bases). With 5 bases removed from V and 4 bases from J, the gap between germline ends came to 13 bases. Germline CDR1 and CDR2: LNHDA and SQIVND (reference sequence). This CDR3 has 14 amino acids. CDR3 protein: CASSWGRQSDTQYF. CDR3 nucleotide sequence: TGTGCCAGTAGTTGGGGCAGGCAATCAGATACGCAGTATTTT. The variable domain in full, with the rest retrieved from reference TRBV19 and TRBJ2-3, is DGGITQSPKYLFRKEGQNVTLSCEQNLNHDAMYWYRQDPGQGLRLIYYSQIVNDFQKGDIAEGYSVSREKKESFPLTVTSAQKNPTAFYLCASSWGRQSDTQYFGPGTRLTVL.

The V call is TRBV7-8, the J call TRBJ1-2, with 7 nucleotides matching TRBD1. V dropped 1 base and J dropped 0; count of bases not matched to a gene: 2. Germline V gives CDR1 SGHVS, CDR2 FQNEAQ. The CDR3 contains 15 residues. CDR3: CASSLGTGPNYGYTF. The CDR3 coding sequence is TGTGCCAGCAGCTTAGGGACAGGACCTAACTATGGCTACACCTTC.

This clone was counted ten times or more. The V and J genes are TRBV7-9 and TRBJ2-5; possible D gene TRBD2, 6 bases. Per germline, CDR1 SEHNR and CDR2 FQNEAQ (reference sequence). Between the trimmed V and J ends, which lost 3 bases and 5 bases, there was a span of 10 bases. The CDR3 extends over 13 amino acids. The CDR3 reads CASSFLGGETQYF. The CDR3 nucleotides are TGTGCCAGCAGCTTTCTGGGAGGCGAGACCCAGTACTTC. Looking up the rest from reference TRBV7-9 and TRBJ2-5 gives the full variable domain: DTGVSQNPRHKITKRGQNVTFRCDPISEHNRLYWYRQTLGQGPEFLTYFQNEAQLEKSRLLSDRFSAERPKGSFSTLEIQRTEQGDSAMYLCASSFLGGETQYFGPGTRLLVL.

This clone has at least ten counts. Other DNA sequences in the sample encode the same CDR3. The gene calls are TRBV6-1 and TRBJ1-5, with D uncertain. V lost 6 bases and J lost 0, with 6 bases in between. This CDR3 spans 13 amino acids. Germline-derived CDR1 and CDR2 are MNHNS and SASEGT. Here the CDR3 DNA reads TGTGCCAGCAGCGAATTTAGCAATCAGCCCCAGCATTTT. As protein: CASSEFSNQPQHF.

The chain carries TRBV6-1 and TRBJ1-6, with 7 bases aligning to TRBD1. The CDR3 runs to 14 residues. Germline V CDR1 and CDR2: MNHNS, SASEGT. J lost 10 bases, V lost 2 bases, and 5 bases had no gene match. Here the CDR3 DNA reads TGTGCCAGCAGTGAACCCCCAGGGGGATCACCCCTCCACTTT. Residues: CASSEPPGGSPLHF.

This clone counts as medium-sized. This chain joins TRBV6-2 or TRBV6-3 and TRBJ1-2; perhaps TRBD1 as D (5 bases). V shed 0 bases and J shed 8 bases, with 19 bases lying between them. CDR3 length: 16 residues. From germline, CDR1 is MNHEY and CDR2 SVGEGT. The CDR3 loop reads CASSYSTETELEGYTF. The DNA of the CDR3 is TGTGCCAGCAGTTACTCGACAGAGACCGAGCTGGAGGGCTACACCTTC.

CDR3 nucleotide sequence: TGCGCCAGCAGGGGGACAGATACGCAGTATTTT. Its translation is CASRGTDTQYF. The chain couples TRBV5-1 to TRBJ2-3, with unresolved D. V was clipped by 5 bases and J by 3 bases, with 4 bases between them. Germline V gene data show CDR1 as SGHRS and CDR2 as YFSETQ. This CDR3 is 11 amino acids long.

V gene TRBV5-1 combines with J gene TRBJ1-4; the match to TRBD1 covers 8 bases. CDR3 length equals 15 residues. With V trimmed by 4 bases and J by 0 bases, 2 bases remained unmatched. CDR1 and CDR2 (germline): SGHRS, YFSETQ. The CDR3 is CASSPDRATNEKLFF. In nucleotides, the CDR3 is TGCGCCAGCAGCCCGGACAGGGCAACTAATGAAAAACTGTTTTTT.

This clone was detected ten times or more. The V gene is TRBV11-2, the J gene TRBJ1-2; no clear D gene. The V end lost 1 base, the J end lost 6 bases, and 6 bases lay between the germline ends. CDR3 length equals 12 residues. In germline, CDR1 is SGHAT, CDR2 FQNNGV. CDR3 amino acids: CASSLVRNGYTF. In nucleotides, the CDR3 is TGTGCCAGCAGCTTAGTAAGGAATGGCTACACCTTC.

The sample holds many counts of this clone. The V and J genes are TRBV2 and TRBJ2-1; 7 bases fit TRBD2. Germline values: CDR1 SNHLY, CDR2 FYNNEI. The CDR3 sequence is 14 residues long. V lost 4 bases, J lost 9 bases, and 9 bases stayed unmatched. CDR3 in amino acids: CASSVEREAGEQFF. CDR3 in DNA: TGTGCCAGCAGTGTGGAGCGGGAAGCCGGTGAGCAGTTCTTC.

For this clone: This sample also contains other DNA sequences that code for the same CDR3. The J gene is TRBJ2-7, the V gene TRBV7-9, with 7 positions matching TRBD1. The CDR3 consists of 13 residues. J lost 4 bases, V lost 5 bases, and 5 bases had no gene match. From germline, CDR1 is SEHNR and CDR2 FQNEAQ (reference sequence). CDR3 DNA: TGTGCCAGCAGCGCAGGGACAGCTTACGAGCAGTACTTC. It yields the protein CASSAGTAYEQYF.

This clone was seen many times. The gene calls are TRBV5-4 and TRBJ2-5; tentative D call: TRBD2 (6 bases). V lost 5 bases to trimming and J lost 1 base, with 9 bases between them. This CDR3 has 13 amino acids. The germline gives CDR1 SGHNT, CDR2 YYREEE (reference sequence). CDR3 sequence: CASRGDFQETQYF. In nucleotides, the CDR3 is TGTGCCAGCAGGGGGGACTTCCAAGAGACCCAGTACTTC.

This clone was observed a handful of times. V and J are TRBV27 and TRBJ2-7; 8 bases fit TRBD2. Trimming cost V 0 bases and J 9 bases; bases outside gene matches: 7. The V gene's germline CDR1 is MNHEY and CDR2 SMNVEV (reference sequence). The CDR3 length is 14 residues. In DNA, the CDR3 is TGTGCCAGCAGTTTATCCGGGAGGGAGGGATGGCAGTACTTC. Amino acids: CASSLSGREGWQYF.

This clone was observed a few times. This sequence joins TRBV6-6 and TRBJ2-7; D may match TRBD1 or TRBD2 (6 bases each). Germline V gene sequence: CDR1 MNHNY, CDR2 SVGAGI (reference sequence). CDR3 length: 15 residues. Trimming pared 0 bases from V and 7 bases from J, leaving 16 bases between. The CDR3 bases are TGTGCCAGCAGTTACTCTGCTCGGGAGAGGGGGGAGCAGTACTTC. This gives the protein CASSYSARERGEQYF.

Ten or more counts support this clone. The chain is built from TRBV11-2 and TRBJ2-4; 9 nucleotides agree with TRBD2. Germline V lookup: CDR1 SGHAT, CDR2 FQNNGV. CDR3 length: 16 amino acids. The V gene end was trimmed by 5 bases and the J gene end by 1 base; junction bases not matched to a gene: 6. As DNA, the CDR3 is TGTGCCAGCAGCCCAGGGACTAGCAGTGCCAAAAACATTCAGTACTTC. This encodes CASSPGTSSAKNIQYF.

Many counts were recorded for this clone. This sample also contains other DNA sequences that code for the same CDR3. This rearrangement joins TRBV2 to TRBJ2-2, with D maybe TRBD2 (5 bases). The CDR3 extends over 16 amino acids. The V end was cut by 1 base, the J end by 5 bases, with 14 bases between. Germline V CDR1 and CDR2: SNHLY, FYNNEI. This chain's CDR3 is CASSEEAVINTGELFF. The CDR3 bases are TGTGCCAGCAGTGAAGAAGCGGTGATAAATACCGGGGAGCTGTTTTTT.

Ten or more counts support this clone. V is TRBV19 and J is TRBJ1-5; D not certain. Germline loops: CDR1 LNHDA, CDR2 SQIVND (reference sequence). The CDR3 covers 14 residues. Trimming pared 6 bases from V and 0 bases from J, leaving 9 bases between. As DNA, the CDR3 is TGTGCCAGTAGCTCAGCCTCTAGCAATCAGCCCCAGCATTTT. As protein: CASSSASSNQPQHF. Using reference TRBV19 and TRBJ1-5 for the parts outside the CDR3, the full variable domain is DGGITQSPKYLFRKEGQNVTLSCEQNLNHDAMYWYRQDPGQGLRLIYYSQIVNDFQKGDIAEGYSVSREKKESFPLTVTSAQKNPTAFYLCASSSASSNQPQHFGDGTRLSIL.

The V and J genes are TRBV4-3 and TRBJ2-5; 14 nucleotides match TRBD2. TRBJ2-1 matches the DNA end more closely, so the J call is doubtful. Germline V CDR1 and CDR2: LGHNA, YSLEER. This CDR3 spans 16 amino acids. The CDR3 spells CASSQLPTSGRAGQFF. CDR3 sequence (DNA): TGCGCCAGCAGCCAGCTTCCGACTAGCGGGAGGGCCGGGCAGTTCTTC.

With regard to this clone: Other DNA sequences in this sample translate to the same CDR3. This rearrangement joins TRBV7-9 to TRBJ2-7, with TRBD1 as a possible D gene (6 bases). V was shortened by 7 bases and J by 1 base, with 11 bases between the two germline ends. Germline lookup yields CDR1 SEHNR and CDR2 FQNEAQ (reference sequence). This CDR3 is 13 amino acids long. CDR3 coding DNA: TGTGCCAGCACCGCAGGGGATTCCTACGAGCAGTACTTC. Protein product: CASTAGDSYEQYF.

This clone was seen ten or more times. The CDR3 ends on some other residue instead of the conserved phenylalanine or tryptophan, so this is likely a read error. The V and J genes are TRBV5-1 and TRBJ2-7; TRBD1 matches 7 bases. The CDR3 consists of 14 residues. The germline V gene encodes CDR1 SGHRS and CDR2 YFSETQ. Germline trimming cut 4 bases from V and 2 bases from J; bases unmatched to any gene: 6. The CDR3 sequence is CASSRRDRAYEQYL. The CDR3 region has the DNA TGCGCCAGCAGCCGCCGGGACAGAGCCTACGAGCAGTACCTC.